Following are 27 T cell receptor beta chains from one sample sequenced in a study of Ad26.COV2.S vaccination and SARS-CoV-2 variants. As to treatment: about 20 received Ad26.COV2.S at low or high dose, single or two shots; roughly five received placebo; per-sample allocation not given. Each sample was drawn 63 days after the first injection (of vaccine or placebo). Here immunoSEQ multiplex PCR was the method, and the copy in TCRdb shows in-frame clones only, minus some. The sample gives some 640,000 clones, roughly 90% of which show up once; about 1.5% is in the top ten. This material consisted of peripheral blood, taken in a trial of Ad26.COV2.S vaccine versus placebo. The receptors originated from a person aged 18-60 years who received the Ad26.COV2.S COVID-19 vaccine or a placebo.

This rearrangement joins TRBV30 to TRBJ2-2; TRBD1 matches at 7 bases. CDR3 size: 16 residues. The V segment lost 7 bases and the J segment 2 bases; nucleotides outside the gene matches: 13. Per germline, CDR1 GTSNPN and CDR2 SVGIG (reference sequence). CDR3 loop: CASPDRRKRNTGELFF. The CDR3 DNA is TGTGCCTCCCCGGACAGGAGGAAGAGAAACACCGGGGAGCTGTTTTTT. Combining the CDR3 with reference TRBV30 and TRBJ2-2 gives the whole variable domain SQTIHQWPATLVQPVGSPLSLECTVEGTSNPNLYWYRQAAGRGLQLLFYSVGIGQISSEVPQNLSASRPQDRQFILSSKKLLLSDSGFYLCASPDRRKRNTGELFFGEGSRLTVL.

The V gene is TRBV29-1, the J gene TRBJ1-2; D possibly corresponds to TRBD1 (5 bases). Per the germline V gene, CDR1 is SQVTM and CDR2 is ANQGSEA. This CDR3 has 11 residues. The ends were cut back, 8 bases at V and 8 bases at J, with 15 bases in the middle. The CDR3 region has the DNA TGCAGCATCTTCAGGGCAGGCGGCTACACCTTC. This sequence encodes CSIFRAGGYTF.

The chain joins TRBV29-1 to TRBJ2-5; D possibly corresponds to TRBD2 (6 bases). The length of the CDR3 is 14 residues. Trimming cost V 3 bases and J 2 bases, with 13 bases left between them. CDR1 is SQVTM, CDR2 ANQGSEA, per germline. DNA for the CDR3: TGCAGCGTTGAGGGGAGGCAGGCTCAAGAGACCCAGTACTTC. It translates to CSVEGRQAQETQYF.

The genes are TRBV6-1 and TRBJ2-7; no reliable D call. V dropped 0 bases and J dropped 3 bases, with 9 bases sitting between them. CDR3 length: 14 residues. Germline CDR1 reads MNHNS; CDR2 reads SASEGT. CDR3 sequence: CASSEALRYYEQYF. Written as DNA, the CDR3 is TGTGCCAGCAGTGAAGCGCTAAGGTACTACGAGCAGTACTTC.

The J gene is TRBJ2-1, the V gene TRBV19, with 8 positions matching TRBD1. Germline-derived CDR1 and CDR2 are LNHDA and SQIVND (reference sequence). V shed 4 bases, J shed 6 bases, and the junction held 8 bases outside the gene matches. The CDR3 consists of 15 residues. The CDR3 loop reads CASSTPTGALNEQFF. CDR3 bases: TGTGCCAGTAGTACCCCGACAGGGGCCCTCAATGAGCAGTTCTTC.

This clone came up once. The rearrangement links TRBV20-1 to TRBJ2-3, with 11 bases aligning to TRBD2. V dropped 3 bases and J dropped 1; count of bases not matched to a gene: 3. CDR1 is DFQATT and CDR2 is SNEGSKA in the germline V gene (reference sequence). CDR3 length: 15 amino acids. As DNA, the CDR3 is TGCAGTGCTAGTCCACTAGCGGGGGGCACAGATACGCAGTATTTT. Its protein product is CSASPLAGGTDTQYF.

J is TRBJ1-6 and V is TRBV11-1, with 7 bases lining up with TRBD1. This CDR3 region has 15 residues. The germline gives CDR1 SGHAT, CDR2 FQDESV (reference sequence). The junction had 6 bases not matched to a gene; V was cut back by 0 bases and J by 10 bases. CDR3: CASSLASTGKSPLHF. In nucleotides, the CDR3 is TGTGCCAGCAGCTTAGCCTCGACAGGGAAATCACCCCTCCACTTT.

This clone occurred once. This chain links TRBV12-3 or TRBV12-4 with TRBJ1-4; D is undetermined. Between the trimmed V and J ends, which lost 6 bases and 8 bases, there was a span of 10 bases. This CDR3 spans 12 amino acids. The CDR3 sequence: CASSDPGEKLFF. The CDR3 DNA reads TGTGCCAGCAGCGACCCGGGGGAAAAACTGTTTTTT.

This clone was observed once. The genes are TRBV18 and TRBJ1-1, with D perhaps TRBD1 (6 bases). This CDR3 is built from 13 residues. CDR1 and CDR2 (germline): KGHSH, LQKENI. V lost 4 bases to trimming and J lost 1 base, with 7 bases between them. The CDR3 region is CASSLTGNTEAFF. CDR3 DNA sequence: TGTGCCAGCTCACTGACAGGGAACACTGAAGCTTTCTTT.

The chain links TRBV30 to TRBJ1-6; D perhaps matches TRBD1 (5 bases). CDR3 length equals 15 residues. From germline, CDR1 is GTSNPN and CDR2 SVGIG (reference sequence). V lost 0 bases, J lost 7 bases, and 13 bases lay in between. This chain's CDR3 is CAWSVGAIVNSPLHF. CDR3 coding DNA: TGTGCCTGGAGTGTAGGGGCCATTGTCAATTCACCCCTCCACTTT.

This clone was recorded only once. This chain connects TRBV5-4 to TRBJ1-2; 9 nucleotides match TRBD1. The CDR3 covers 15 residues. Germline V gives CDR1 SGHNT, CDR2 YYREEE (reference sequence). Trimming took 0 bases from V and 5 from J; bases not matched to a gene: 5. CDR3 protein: CASSLGGGQGYGYTF. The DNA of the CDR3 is TGTGCCAGCAGCTTGGGTGGTGGACAGGGGTATGGCTACACCTTC.

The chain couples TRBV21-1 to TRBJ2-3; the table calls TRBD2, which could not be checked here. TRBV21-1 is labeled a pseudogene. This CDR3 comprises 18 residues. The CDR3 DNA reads TGTGCCAGCAGCAAAAAGGAATCTAGCGGGAAGAGCACAGATACGCAGTATTTT. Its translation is CASSKKESSGKSTDTQYF.

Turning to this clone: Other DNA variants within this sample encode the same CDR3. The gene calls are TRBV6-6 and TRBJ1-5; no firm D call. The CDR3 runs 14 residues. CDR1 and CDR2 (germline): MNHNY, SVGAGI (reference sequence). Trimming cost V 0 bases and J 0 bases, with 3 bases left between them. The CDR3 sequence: CASSYSSSNQPQHF. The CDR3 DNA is TGTGCCAGCAGTTACTCGAGTAGCAATCAGCCCCAGCATTTT.

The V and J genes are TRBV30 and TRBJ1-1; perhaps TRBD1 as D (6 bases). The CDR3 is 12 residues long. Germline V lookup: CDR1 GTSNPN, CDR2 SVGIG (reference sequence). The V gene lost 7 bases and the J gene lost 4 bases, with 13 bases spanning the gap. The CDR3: CAYYLGGTEAFF. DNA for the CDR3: TGTGCCTACTACCTAGGGGGCACTGAAGCTTTCTTT.

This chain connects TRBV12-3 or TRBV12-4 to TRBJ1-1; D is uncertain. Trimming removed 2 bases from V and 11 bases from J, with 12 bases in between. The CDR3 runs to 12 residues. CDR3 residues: CASSLNAGRAFF. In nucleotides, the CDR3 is TGTGCCAGCAGTTTAAATGCAGGCCGGGCTTTCTTT.

The CDR3 loop is CASSFSGTGNADTQYF. The CDR3 nucleotides are TGTGCCAGCTCGTTTTCGGGGACAGGGAATGCAGATACGCAGTATTTT. The chain carries TRBV18 and TRBJ2-3, with TRBD1 matching over 9 bases. After removal of 6 bases from V and 4 bases from J, the junction contained 11 bases not matched to a gene. CDR3 length equals 16 residues. Germline CDR1 reads KGHSH; CDR2 reads LQKENI. Drawing the rest from reference TRBV18 and TRBJ2-3, the complete variable domain is NAGVMQNPRHLVRRRGQEARLRCSPMKGHSHVYWYRQLPEEGLKFMVYLQKENIIDESGMPKERFSAEFPKEGPSILRIQQVVRGDSAAYFCASSFSGTGNADTQYFGPGTRLTVL.

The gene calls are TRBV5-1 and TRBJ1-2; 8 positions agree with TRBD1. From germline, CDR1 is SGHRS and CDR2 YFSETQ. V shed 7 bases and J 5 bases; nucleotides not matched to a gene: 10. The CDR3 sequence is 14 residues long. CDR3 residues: CASGNPGQEYGYTF. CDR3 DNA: TGCGCCAGCGGAAATCCGGGACAGGAGTATGGCTACACCTTC. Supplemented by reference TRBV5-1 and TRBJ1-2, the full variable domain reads KAGVTQTPRYLIKTRGQQVTLSCSPISGHRSVSWYQQTPGQGLQFLFEYFSETQRNKGNFPGRFSGRQFSNSRSEMNVSTLELGDSALYLCASGNPGQEYGYTFGSGTRLTVV.

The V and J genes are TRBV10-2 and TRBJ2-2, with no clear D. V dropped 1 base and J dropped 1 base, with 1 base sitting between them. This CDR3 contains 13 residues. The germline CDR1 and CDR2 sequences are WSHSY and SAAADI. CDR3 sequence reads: CASSEWNTGELFF. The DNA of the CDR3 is TGCGCCAGCAGTGAGTGGAACACCGGGGAGCTGTTTTTT.

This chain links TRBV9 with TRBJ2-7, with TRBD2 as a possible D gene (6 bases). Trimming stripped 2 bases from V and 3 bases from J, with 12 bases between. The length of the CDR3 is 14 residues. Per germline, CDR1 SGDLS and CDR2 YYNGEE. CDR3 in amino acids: CASSVRDSDYEQYF. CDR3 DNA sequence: TGTGCCAGCAGCGTCCGGGACTCAGACTACGAGCAGTACTTC.

The CDR3, as DNA: TGTGCCAGCAGCTTAGGGGGACAGGGGGTCCGCGAGCAGTACTTC. This encodes CASSLGGQGVREQYF. The chain links TRBV5-4 to TRBJ2-7; 11 nucleotides match TRBD1. Germline loops: CDR1 SGHNT, CDR2 YYREEE (reference sequence). The CDR3 has 15 amino acids. V lost 2 bases to trimming and J lost 6 bases; unmatched junction nucleotides: 7. The entire variable domain, with the rest obtained from reference TRBV5-4 and TRBJ2-7, is as follows: ETGVTQSPTHLIKTRGQQVTLRCSSQSGHNTVSWYQQALGQGPQFIFQYYREEENGRGNFPPRFSGLQFPNYSSELNVNALELDDSALYLCASSLGGQGVREQYFGPGTRLTVT.

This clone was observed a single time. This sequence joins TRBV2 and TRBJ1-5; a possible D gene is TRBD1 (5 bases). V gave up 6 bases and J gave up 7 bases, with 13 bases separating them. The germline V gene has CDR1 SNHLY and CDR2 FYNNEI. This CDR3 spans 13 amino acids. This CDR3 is CASRAEEGQPQHF. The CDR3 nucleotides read TGTGCCAGCAGGGCCGAAGAGGGGCAGCCCCAGCATTTT.

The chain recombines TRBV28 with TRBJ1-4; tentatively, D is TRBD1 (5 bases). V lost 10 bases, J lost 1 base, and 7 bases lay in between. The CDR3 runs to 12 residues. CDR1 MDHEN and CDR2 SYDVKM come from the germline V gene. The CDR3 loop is CAIQETNEKLFF. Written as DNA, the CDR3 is TGTGCCATACAGGAAACTAATGAAAAACTGTTTTTT.

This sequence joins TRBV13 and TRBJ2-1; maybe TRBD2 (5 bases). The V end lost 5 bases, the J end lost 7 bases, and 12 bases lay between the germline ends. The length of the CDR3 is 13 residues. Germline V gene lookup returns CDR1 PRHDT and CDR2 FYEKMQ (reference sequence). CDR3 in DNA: TGTGCCAGCAGCCCCGTCGGACTGAATGAGCAGTTCTTC. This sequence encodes CASSPVGLNEQFF. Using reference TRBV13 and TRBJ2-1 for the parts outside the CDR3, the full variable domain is AAGVIQSPRHLIKEKRETATLKCYPIPRHDTVYWYQQGPGQDPQFLISFYEKMQSDKGSIPDRFSAQQFSDYHSELNMSSLELGDSALYFCASSPVGLNEQFFGPGTRLTVL.

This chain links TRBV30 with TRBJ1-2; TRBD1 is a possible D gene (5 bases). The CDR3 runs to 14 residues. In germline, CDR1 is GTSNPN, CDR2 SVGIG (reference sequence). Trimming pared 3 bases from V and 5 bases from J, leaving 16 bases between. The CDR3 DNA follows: TGTGCCTGGAGCTTACCCGGGACTGCTTATGGCTACACCTTC. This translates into CAWSLPGTAYGYTF.

CDR3 DNA: TGTGCCAGCAGTTTATTCTCGACAGGCGGGTATGGCTACACCTTC. As protein: CASSLFSTGGYGYTF. The gene calls are TRBV28 and TRBJ1-2; tentatively, D is TRBD1 (6 bases). CDR1 is MDHEN and CDR2 is SYDVKM in the germline V gene. The CDR3 runs 15 residues. V was trimmed by 1 base and J by 5 bases, leaving 14 bases between them.

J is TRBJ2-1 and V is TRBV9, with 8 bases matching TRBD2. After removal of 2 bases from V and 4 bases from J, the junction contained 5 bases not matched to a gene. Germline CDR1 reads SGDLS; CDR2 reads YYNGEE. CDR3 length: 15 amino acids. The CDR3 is CASSVWTSQYNEQFF. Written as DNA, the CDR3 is TGTGCCAGCAGCGTCTGGACTAGCCAATACAATGAGCAGTTCTTC.

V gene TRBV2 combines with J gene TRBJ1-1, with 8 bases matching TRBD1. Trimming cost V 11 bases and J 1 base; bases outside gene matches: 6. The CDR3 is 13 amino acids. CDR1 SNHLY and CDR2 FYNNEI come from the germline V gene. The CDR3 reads CAGRQGRNTEAFF. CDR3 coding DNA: TGTGCCGGACGACAGGGGAGGAACACTGAAGCTTTCTTT.